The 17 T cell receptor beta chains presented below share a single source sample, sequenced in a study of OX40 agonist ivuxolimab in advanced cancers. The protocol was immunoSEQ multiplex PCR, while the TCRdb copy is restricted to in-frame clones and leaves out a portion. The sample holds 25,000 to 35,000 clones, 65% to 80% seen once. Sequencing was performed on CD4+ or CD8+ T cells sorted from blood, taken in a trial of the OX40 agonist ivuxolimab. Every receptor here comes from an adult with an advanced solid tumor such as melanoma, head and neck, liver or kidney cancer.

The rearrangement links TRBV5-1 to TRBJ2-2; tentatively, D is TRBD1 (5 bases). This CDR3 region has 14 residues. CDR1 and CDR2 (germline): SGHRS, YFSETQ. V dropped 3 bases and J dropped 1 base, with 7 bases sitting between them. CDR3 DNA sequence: TGCGCCAGCAGCTCCACAGGGAACACCGGGGAGCTGTTTTTT. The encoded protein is CASSSTGNTGELFF.

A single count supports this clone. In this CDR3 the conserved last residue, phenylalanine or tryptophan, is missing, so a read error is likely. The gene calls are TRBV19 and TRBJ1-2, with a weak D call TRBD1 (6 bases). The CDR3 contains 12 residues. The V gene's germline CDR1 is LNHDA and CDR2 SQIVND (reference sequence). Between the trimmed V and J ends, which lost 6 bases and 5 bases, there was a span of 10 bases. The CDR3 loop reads CASSLGQYGYTL. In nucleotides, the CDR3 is TGTGCCAGTAGCCTTGGACAGTATGGCTACACCCTC.

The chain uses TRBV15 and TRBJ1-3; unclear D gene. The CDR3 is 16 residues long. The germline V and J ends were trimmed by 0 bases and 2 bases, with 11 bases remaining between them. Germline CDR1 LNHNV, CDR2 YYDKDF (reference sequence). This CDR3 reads CATSRDVHRTGNTIYF. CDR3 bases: TGTGCCACCAGCAGAGATGTACACAGAACTGGAAACACCATATATTTT. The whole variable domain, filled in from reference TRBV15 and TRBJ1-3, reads DAMVIQNPRYQVTQFGKPVTLSCSQTLNHNVMYWYQQKSSQAPKLLFHYYDKDFNNEADTPDNFQSRRPNTSFCFLDIRSPGLGDTAMYLCATSRDVHRTGNTIYFGEGSWLTVV.

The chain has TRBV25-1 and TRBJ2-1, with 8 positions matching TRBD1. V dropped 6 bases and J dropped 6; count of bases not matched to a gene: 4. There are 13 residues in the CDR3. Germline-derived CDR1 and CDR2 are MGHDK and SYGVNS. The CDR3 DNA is TGTGCCAGCAGGCAGGGGGCAGTCAATGAGCAGTTCTTC. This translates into CASRQGAVNEQFF.

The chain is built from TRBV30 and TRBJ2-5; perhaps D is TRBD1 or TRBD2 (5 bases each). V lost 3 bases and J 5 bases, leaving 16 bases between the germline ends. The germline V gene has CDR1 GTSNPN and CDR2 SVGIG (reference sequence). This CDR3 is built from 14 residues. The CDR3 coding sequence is TGTGCCTGGAGGAAGAGGGGCAGGAGGGAGACCCAGTACTTC. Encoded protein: CAWRKRGRRETQYF.

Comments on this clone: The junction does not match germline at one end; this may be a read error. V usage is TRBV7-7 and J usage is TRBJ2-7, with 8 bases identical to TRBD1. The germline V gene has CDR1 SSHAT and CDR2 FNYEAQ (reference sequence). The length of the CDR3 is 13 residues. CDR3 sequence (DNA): TGTGCTAGCAGCCCAGGACAGGGCTACGAGCAGTACTTC. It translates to CASSPGQGYEQYF. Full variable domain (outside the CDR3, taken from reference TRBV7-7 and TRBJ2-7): GAGVSQSPRYKVTKRGQDVTLRCDPISSHATLYWYQQALGQGPEFLTYFNYEAQPDKSGLPSDRFSAERPEGSISTLTIQRTEQRDSAMYRCASSPGQGYEQYFGPGTRLTVT.

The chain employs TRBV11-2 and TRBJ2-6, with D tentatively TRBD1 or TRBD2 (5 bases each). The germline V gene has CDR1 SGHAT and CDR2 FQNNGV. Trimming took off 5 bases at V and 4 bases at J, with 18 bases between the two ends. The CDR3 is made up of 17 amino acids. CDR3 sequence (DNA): TGTGCCAGCAGCCCAGCGGTAGGGGAAGTAGGGGCCAACGTCCTGACTTTC. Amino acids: CASSPAVGEVGANVLTF.

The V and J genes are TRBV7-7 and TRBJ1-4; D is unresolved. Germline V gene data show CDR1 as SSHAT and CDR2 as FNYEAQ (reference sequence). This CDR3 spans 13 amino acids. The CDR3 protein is CASSSGVNEKLFF. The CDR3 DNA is TGTGCTAGCTCTTCGGGCGTGAATGAAAAACTGTTTTTT. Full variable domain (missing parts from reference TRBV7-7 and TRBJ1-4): GAGVSQSPRYKVTKRGQDVTLRCDPISSHATLYWYQQALGQGPEFLTYFNYEAQPDKSGLPSDRFSAERPEGSISTLTIQRTEQRDSAMYRCASSSGVNEKLFFGSGTQLSVL.

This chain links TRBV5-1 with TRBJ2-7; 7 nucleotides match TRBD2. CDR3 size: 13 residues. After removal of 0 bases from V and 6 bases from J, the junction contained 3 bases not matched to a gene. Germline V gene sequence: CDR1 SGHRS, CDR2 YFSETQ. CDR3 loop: CASSLASGTEQYF. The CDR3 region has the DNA TGCGCCAGCAGCTTGGCCAGCGGGACCGAGCAGTACTTC.

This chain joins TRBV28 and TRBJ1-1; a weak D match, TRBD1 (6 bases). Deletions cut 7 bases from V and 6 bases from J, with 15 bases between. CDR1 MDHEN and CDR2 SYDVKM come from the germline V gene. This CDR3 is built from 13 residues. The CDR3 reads CASNQDPGAEAFF. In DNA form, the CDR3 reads TGTGCCAGCAACCAGGACCCAGGGGCTGAAGCTTTCTTT.

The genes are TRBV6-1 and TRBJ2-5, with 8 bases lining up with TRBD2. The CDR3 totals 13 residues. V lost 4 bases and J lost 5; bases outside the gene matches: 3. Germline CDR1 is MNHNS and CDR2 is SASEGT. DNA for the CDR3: TGTGCCAGCAGTGCGGGGGGGCAGGAGACCCAGTACTTC. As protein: CASSAGGQETQYF.

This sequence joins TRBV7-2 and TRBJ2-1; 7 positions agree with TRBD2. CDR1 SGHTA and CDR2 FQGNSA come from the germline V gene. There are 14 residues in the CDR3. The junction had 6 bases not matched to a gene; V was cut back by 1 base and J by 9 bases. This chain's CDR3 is CASSLELSGREQFF. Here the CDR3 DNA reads TGTGCCAGCAGCTTAGAGCTTAGCGGGCGTGAGCAGTTCTTC.

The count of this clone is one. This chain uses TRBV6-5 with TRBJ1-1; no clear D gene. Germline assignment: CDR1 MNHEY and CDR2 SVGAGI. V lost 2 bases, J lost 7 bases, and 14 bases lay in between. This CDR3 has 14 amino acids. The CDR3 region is CASSYRTERYEAFF. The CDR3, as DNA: TGTGCCAGCAGTTACCGGACGGAACGTTATGAAGCTTTCTTT.

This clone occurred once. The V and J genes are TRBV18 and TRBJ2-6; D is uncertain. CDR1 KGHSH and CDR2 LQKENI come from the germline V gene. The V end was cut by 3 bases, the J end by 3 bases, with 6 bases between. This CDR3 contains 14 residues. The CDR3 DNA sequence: TGTGCCAGCTCACCCCCCCGTGGGGCCAACGTCCTGACTTTC. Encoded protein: CASSPPRGANVLTF.

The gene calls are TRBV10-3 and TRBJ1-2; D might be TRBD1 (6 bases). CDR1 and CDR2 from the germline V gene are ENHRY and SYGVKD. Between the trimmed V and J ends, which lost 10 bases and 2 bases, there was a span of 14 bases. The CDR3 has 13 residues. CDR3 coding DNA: TGTGCCACCCGACAGGAGATAAACTATGGCTACACCTTC. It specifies CATRQEINYGYTF.

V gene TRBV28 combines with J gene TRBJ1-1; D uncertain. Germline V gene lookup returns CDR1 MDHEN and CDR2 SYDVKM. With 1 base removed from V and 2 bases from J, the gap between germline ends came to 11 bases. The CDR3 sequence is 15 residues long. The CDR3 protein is CASSLSGFSNTEAFF. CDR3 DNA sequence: TGTGCCAGCAGTTTATCTGGCTTTTCTAACACTGAAGCTTTCTTT.

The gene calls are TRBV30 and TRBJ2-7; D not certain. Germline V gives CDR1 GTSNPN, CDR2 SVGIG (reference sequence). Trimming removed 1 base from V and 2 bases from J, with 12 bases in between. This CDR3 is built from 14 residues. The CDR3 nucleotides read TGTGCCTGGAGTGGAGGAGCAGTAGCCTACGAGCAGTACTTC. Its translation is CAWSGGAVAYEQYF.